This section outlines one TCR beta chain sequence together with its context. Antigen: not known. This entry belongs to a study of response to subunit inactivated influenza vaccine. Study outcomes and limitations: Researchers suggested that each seasonal influenza vaccination recruits few new T cells.

Via MiXCR, TCRdb re-called the RT-PCR reads, giving one row per CDR3 protein. This sample carries around 530,000 distinct CDR3 sequences, approximately 12% of them seen once, and the ten largest clones take roughly 10%. The CDR3 contains 13 residues. V shed 4 bases, J shed 8 bases, and the junction held 4 bases outside the gene matches. Germline V gene lookup returns CDR1 LGHNA and CDR2 YSLEER. V is TRBV4-3 and J is TRBJ2-1, with TRBD2 matching 8 bases. This receptor was taken from a man between 50 and 59 years old who received an inactivated influenza vaccine. The specimen was PBMCs from blood, collected on the day of vaccination. The CDR3 DNA follows: TGCGCCAGCAGCCGAGAACTAGCGGATGAGCAGTTCTTC. Encoded protein: CASSRELADEQFF.